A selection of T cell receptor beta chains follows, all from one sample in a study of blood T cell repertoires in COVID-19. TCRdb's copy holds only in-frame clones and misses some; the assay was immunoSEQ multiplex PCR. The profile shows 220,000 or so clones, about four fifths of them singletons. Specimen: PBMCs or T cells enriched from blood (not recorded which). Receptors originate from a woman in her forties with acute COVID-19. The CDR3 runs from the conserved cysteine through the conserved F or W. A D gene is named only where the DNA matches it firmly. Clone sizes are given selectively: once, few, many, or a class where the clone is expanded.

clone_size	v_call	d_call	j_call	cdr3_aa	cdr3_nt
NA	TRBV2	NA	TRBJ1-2	CASRRTENYGYTF	TGTGCCAGCAGACGGACAGAGAACTATGGCTACACCTTC
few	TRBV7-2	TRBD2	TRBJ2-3	CASSLTSGGRDTQYF	TGTGCCAGCAGCTTAACTAGCGGGGGCCGGGATACGCAGTATTTT
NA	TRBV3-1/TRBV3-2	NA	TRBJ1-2	CASSKDRELYGYTF	TGTGCCAGCAGCAAGGACAGAGAGTTATATGGCTACACCTTC
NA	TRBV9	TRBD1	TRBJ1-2	CASSATGGEATF	TGTGCCAGCAGCGCCACAGGGGGCGAGGCCACCTTC
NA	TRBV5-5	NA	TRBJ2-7	CASSPSAPALYEQYF	TGTGCCAGCAGCCCCTCAGCGCCAGCCCTCTACGAGCAGTACTTC
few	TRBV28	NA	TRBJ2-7	CASRESMADEQYF	TGTGCCAGCAGAGAATCGATGGCGGACGAGCAGTACTTC
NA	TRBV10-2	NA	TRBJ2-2	CASSDLSGAGTGELFF	TGCGCCAGCAGTGACCTTTCGGGAGCGGGCACCGGGGAGCTGTTTTTT
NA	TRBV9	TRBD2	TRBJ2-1	CASSVVGAGASYNEQFF	TGTGCCAGCAGCGTAGTCGGAGCGGGAGCTAGCTACAATGAGCAGTTCTTC
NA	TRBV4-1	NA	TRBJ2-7	CASSQDFGSRYEQYF	TGCGCCAGCAGCCAAGATTTCGGTAGCCGGTACGAGCAGTACTTC
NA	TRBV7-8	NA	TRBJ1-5	CASSLARGSNQPQHF	TGTGCCAGCAGCTTAGCACGGGGTAGCAATCAGCCCCAGCATTTT
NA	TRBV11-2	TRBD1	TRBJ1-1	CASSPWTGGGTEAFF	TGTGCCAGCAGCCCGTGGACAGGTGGCGGAACTGAAGCTTTCTTT
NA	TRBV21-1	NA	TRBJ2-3	CASSKSLTSGRVTDTQYF	TGTGCCAGCAGCAAAAGTCTGACTAGCGGGAGGGTCACAGATACGCAGTATTTT
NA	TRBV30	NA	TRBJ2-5	CAWSVIETQYF	TGTGCCTGGAGTGTCATAGAGACCCAGTACTTC
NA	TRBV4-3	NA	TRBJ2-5	CASSQDAQLETQYF	TGCGCCAGCAGCCAAGATGCACAGCTAGAGACCCAGTACTTC
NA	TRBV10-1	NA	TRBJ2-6	CASSAGVSGANVLTF	TGCGCCAGCAGTGCGGGGGTCTCTGGGGCCAACGTCCTGACTTTC
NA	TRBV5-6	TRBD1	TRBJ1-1	CASRGQGGVTEAFF	TGTGCCAGCAGGGGACAGGGCGGGGTCACTGAAGCTTTCTTT
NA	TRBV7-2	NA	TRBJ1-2	CASSLELSYGYTF	TGTGCCAGCAGCTTAGAATTATCCTATGGCTACACCTTC
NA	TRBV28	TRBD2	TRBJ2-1	CASSPGGTSPYNEQFF	TGTGCCAGCAGTCCCGGGGGGACTTCCCCCTACAATGAGCAGTTCTTC
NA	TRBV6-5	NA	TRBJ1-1	CASSRLWREVPEAFF	TGTGCCAGCAGCCGACTATGGCGGGAGGTCCCTGAAGCTTTCTTT
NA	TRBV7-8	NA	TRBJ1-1	CASSLAGVTEAFF	TGTGCCAGCAGCTTAGCAGGGGTCACTGAAGCTTTCTTT
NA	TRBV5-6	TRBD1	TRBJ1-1	CASSLAYDRGAFF	TGTGCCAGCAGCTTGGCCTACGACAGGGGAGCTTTCTTT
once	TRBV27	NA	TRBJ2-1	CASSSGGLYNEQFF	TGTGCCAGCAGTTCGGGGGGCCTCTACAATGAGCAGTTCTTC
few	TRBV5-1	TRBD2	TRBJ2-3	CASSIPSGRREDTQYF	TGCGCCAGCAGCATCCCTAGCGGGAGAAGGGAAGATACGCAGTATTTT
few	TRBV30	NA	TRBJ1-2	CAWSIGSVYGYTF	TGTGCCTGGAGTATCGGTTCGGTCTATGGCTACACCTTC
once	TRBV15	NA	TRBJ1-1	CATSPGQMNTEAFF	TGTGCCACCAGCCCGGGACAAATGAACACTGAAGCTTTCTTT
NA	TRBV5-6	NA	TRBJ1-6	CASSDRFNSPLHF	TGTGCCAGCAGCGACAGGTTTAATTCACCCCTCCACTTT
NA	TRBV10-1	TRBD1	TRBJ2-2	CASSKTGTGLTGELFF	TGCGCCAGCAGTAAGACCGGGACAGGGCTCACCGGGGAGCTGTTTTTT
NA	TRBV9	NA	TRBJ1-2	CASSPRAGGLTIGYTF	TGTGCCAGCAGCCCCCGAGCGGGGGGACTCACTATTGGCTACACCTTC
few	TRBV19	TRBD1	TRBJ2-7	CASSIRTGGYEQYF	TGTGCCAGTAGTATCCGGACAGGGGGATACGAGCAGTACTTC
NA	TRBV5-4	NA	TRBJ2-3	CASSADIYTQYF	TGTGCCAGCAGCGCGGACATCTATACGCAGTATTTT
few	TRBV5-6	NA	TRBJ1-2	CASNDRQNYGYTF	TGTGCCAGCAATGACAGGCAAAACTATGGCTACACCTTC
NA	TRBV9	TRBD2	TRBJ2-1	CASSVNPLAGLTYNEQFF	TGTGCCAGCAGCGTGAACCCCCTAGCGGGGCTTACCTACAATGAGCAGTTCTTC
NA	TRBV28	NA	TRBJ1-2	CASSSTVAVFF	TGTGCCAGCAGTTCCACCGTAGCGGTCTTCTTC
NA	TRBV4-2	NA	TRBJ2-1	CASSPRAGSNEQFF	TGTGCCAGCAGCCCGCGGGCGGGGTCCAATGAGCAGTTCTTC
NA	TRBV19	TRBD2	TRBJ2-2	CASSLAPGGAIGELFF	TGTGCCAGTAGCCTGGCCCCGGGGGGGGCTATCGGGGAGCTGTTTTTT
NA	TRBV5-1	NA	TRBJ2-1	CASSPTGGFSYNEQFF	TGCGCCAGCAGCCCGACCGGGGGTTTCTCCTACAATGAGCAGTTCTTC
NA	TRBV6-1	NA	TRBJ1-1	CASSEADMRTEAFF	TGTGCCAGCAGTGAAGCGGACATGAGAACTGAAGCTTTCTTT
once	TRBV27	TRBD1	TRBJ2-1	CASRPRQGTGIIPYNEQFF	TGTGCCAGCAGACCGCGACAGGGGACAGGAATCATCCCCTACAATGAGCAGTTCTTC
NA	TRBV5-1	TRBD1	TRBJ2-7	CASSSGTGDYEQYF	TGCGCCAGCAGCTCCGGGACAGGGGATTACGAGCAGTACTTC
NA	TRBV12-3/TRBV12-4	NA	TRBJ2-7	CASSSFYEQYF	TGTGCCAGCAGTTCCTTCTACGAGCAGTACTTC
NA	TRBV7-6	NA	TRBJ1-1	CASSRWGAEAFF	TGTGCCAGCAGCCGCTGGGGGGCTGAAGCTTTCTTT
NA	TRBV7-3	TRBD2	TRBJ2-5	CASSLGPASGLQETQYF	TGTGCCAGCAGCTTGGGCCCGGCTAGCGGACTCCAAGAGACCCAGTACTTC
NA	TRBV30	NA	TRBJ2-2	CAWSVGSGELFF	TGTGCCTGGAGTGTTGGGAGCGGGGAGCTGTTTTTT
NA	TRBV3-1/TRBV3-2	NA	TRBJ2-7	CASSQAGEQYF	TGTGCCAGCAGCCAAGCAGGCGAGCAGTACTTC
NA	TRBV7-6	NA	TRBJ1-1	CASSLESDLGTEAFF	TGTGCCAGCAGCTTAGAGTCAGACTTGGGCACTGAAGCTTTCTTT
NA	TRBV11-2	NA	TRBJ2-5	CASRAGRGRLEETQYF	TGTGCCAGCAGGGCAGGCAGGGGTCGACTCGAAGAGACCCAGTACTTC
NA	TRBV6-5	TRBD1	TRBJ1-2	CASSYGTGDNYGYTF	TGTGCCAGCAGCTACGGGACAGGGGATAACTATGGCTACACCTTC
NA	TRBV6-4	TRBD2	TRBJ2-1	CASSDSSLAGANEQFF	TGTGCCAGCAGTGACTCGTCTCTAGCGGGGGCCAATGAGCAGTTCTTC
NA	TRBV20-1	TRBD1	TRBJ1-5	CSASRQGGQPQHF	TGCAGTGCTAGTAGACAGGGGGGTCAGCCCCAGCATTTT
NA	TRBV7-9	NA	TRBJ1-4	CASSFSEGAEKLFF	TGTGCCAGCAGCTTTTCGGAGGGCGCGGAAAAACTGTTTTTT
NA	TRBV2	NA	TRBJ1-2	CASSNNRRHGYTF	TGTGCCAGCTCGAACAACAGGCGACATGGCTACACCTTC
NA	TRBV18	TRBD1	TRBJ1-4	CASSPFPGQGREKLFF	TGTGCCAGCTCACCCTTTCCGGGACAGGGACGCGAAAAACTGTTTTTT
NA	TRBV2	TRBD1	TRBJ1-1	CARTKGASPEAFF	TGTGCCCGAACAAAGGGGGCTTCTCCTGAAGCTTTCTTT
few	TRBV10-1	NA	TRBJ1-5	CASSGGTNQPQHF	TGCGCCAGCAGTGGAGGGACAAATCAGCCCCAGCATTTT
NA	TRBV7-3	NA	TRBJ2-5	CASSPSRTNQETQYF	TGTGCCAGCAGCCCCAGTAGGACAAACCAAGAGACCCAGTACTTC
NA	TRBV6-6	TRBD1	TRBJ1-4	CASSRGTGGLGEKLFF	TGTGCCAGCAGTCGAGGGACAGGGGGTTTAGGTGAAAAACTGTTTTTT
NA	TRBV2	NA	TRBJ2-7	CASSEMRQGPIEQYF	TGTGCCAGCAGTGAAATGCGGCAGGGTCCTATCGAGCAGTACTTC
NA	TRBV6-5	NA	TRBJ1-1	CASSPGGGALTEAFF	TGTGCCAGCAGCCCGGGTGGGGGCGCGCTCACTGAAGCTTTCTTT
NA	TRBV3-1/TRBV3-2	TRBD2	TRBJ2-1	CASSQVATSGKNEQFF	TGTGCCAGCAGCCAAGTTGCGACTAGCGGGAAAAATGAGCAGTTCTTC